This TCR beta chain is from a study of OX40 agonist ivuxolimab in advanced cancers. About the research overall: Treatment received earlier with anti-PD-1, anti-PD-L1 or anti-CTLA-4 agents was allowed, and 40% had some. Study outcomes and limitations: Dose levels from 0.1 to 3.0 mg/kg saw CD4+ and CD8+ blood T cells expand clonally by week 6. On average, a greater number of expanded clones characterised CD8+ T cells relative to CD4+.

Germline V gene data show CDR1 as MNHNY and CDR2 as SVGAGI (reference sequence). The CDR3 consists of 14 residues. Trimming stripped 2 bases from V and 9 bases from J, with 14 bases between. Repertoires were generated with immunoSEQ multiplex PCR, while TCRdb's copy carries only in-frame clones and drops some. The top ten clones hold approximately 0.63% of a sample with 77,000 or so clones, approximately 89% of them seen once. Systemic immunosuppression or autoimmune disease history was grounds to exclude patients. About this clone itself: Its antigen is unidentified.

Specimen: CD4+ or CD8+ T cells sorted from blood, collected in a trial of the OX40 agonist ivuxolimab. This chain uses TRBV6-6 with TRBJ1-5; D perhaps matches TRBD1 (5 bases). The receptor was isolated from an adult with an advanced solid tumor such as melanoma, head and neck, liver or kidney cancer. In DNA form, the CDR3 reads TGTGCCAGCAGTTACGGGCAGGGCTTCGGGCCCCAGCATTTT. It translates to CASSYGQGFGPQHF.